This TCR beta chain is drawn from a study of T cell repertoires in cytomegalovirus infection. Turning to the study itself: Matching HLA type and CMV infection were both indicated by public TCR beta signatures.

J lost 6 bases, V lost 4 bases, and 4 bases had no gene match. The CDR3 has 14 amino acids. The V gene's germline CDR1 is SGHVS and CDR2 FQNEAQ. Overall study findings and caveats: HLA-C-restricted CMV-specific TCR beta clonotypes prevailed in the ex vivo response. Cumulative public TCR beta family frequency identified carriers of CMV plus the relevant HLA.

Notes on this clonotype: What it binds is unknown.

A single record per CDR3 protein comes from TCRdb applying MiXCR to the reads. Of some 280,000 distinct CDR3 sequences in the sample, roughly an eighth were seen once. Sequencing was done on a sample of PBMCs. The chain combines TRBV7-8 with TRBJ1-4; 8 nucleotides line up with TRBD1. This receptor was obtained from a human donor in good health (CMV status not recorded). Some clones in this sample may be carry-over from other donors' samples. CDR3 sequence (DNA): TGTGCCAGCAGCTCCGACAGGGGTTATGAAAAACTGTTTTTT. Translation gives CASSSDRGYEKLFF.